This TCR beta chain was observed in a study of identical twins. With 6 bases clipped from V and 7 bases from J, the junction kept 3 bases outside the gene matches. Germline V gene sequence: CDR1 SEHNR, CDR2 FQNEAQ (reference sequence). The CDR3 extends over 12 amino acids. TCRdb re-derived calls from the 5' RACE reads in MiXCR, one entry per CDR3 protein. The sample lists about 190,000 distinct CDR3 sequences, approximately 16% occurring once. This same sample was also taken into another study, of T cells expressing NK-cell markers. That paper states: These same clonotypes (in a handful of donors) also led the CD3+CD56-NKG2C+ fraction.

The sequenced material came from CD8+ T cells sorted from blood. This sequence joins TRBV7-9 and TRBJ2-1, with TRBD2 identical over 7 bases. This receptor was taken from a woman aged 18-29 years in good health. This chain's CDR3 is CASRWEGNEQFF. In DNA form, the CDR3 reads TGTGCCAGCAGATGGGAGGGGAATGAGCAGTTCTTC.